Only a few counts were recorded for the clone carrying this TCR beta chain. Its antigen is not identified. Germline V lookup: CDR1 KGHSH, CDR2 LQKENI. V was cut by 3 bases and J by 4 bases, with 7 bases left in between. This CDR3 has 12 residues. The entirety of the isolated RNA underwent reverse transcription, so expressed TCRB transcripts were sequenced. TCRdb keeps only in-frame clones here, not all; method: immunoSEQ multiplex PCR. The sample lists under 400,000 clones; over 9.5% were seen once. This specimen belongs to a study of beta chain features in type 1 diabetes. General study findings and limits: VDJ junctions from type 1 diabetes patients carried fewer insertions and larger deletions.

Every donor provided one heparinised blood draw, which averaged about 110 mL. Central memory, naive, regulatory and stem cell-like memory CD4+ cells were sorted by CD45RO/CCR7/CD25/CD127/CD95/CD27. This clonotype was obtained from a man younger than 35 in good health. The chain employs TRBV18 and TRBJ2-7; D is unclear. The sample taken for sequencing was naive CD4+ T cells from blood. CDR3 bases: TGTGCCAGCTCACCGAACTCTTACGAGCAGTACTTC. Protein sequence: CASSPNSYEQYF.